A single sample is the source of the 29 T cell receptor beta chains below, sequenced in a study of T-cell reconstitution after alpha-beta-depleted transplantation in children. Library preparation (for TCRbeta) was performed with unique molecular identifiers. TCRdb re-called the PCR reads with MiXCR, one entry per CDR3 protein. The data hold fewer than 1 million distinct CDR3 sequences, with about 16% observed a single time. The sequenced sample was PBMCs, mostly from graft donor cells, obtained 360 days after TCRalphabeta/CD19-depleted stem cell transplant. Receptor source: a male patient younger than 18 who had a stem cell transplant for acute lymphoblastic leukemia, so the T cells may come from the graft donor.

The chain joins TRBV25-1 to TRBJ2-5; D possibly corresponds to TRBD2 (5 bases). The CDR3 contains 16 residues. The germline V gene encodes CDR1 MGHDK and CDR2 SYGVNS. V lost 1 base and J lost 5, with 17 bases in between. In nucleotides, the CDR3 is TGTGCCAGCAGTGAATTTAATAGCGCCTGGCGGGAGACCCAGTACTTC. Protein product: CASSEFNSAWRETQYF.

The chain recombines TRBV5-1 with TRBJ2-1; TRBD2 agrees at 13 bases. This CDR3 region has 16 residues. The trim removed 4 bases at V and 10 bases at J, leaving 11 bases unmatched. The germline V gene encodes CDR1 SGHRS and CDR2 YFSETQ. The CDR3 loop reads CASSTSRTSGRNEQFF. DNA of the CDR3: TGCGCCAGCAGCACGTCCCGGACTAGCGGGAGAAACGAGCAGTTCTTC.

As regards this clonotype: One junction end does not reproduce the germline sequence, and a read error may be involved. This chain's CDR3 is CASSLGLAGEGEF. The CDR3 DNA sequence: TGTGCCAGCAGTTTAGGGCTAGCGGGAGAAGGAGAGTTC. The gene calls are TRBV12-3 or TRBV12-4 and TRBJ2-7; the match to TRBD2 covers 10 bases. The CDR3 covers 13 residues.

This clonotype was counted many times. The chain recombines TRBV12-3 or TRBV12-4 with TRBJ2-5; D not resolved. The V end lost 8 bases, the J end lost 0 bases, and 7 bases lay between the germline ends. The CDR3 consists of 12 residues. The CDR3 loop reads CASGWNQETQYF. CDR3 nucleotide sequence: TGTGCCAGCGGTTGGAACCAAGAGACCCAGTACTTC.

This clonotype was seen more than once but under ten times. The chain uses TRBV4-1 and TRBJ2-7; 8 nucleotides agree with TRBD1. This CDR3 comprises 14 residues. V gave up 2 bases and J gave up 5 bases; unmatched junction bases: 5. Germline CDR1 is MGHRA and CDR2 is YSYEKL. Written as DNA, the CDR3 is TGCGCCAGCAGCCAAAGGACAGGGAACGACGAGCAGTACTTC. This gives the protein CASSQRTGNDEQYF.

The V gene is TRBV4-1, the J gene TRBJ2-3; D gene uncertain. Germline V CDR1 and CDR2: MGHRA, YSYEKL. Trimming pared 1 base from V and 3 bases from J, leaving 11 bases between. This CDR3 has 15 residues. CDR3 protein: CASSQVVKGTDTQYF. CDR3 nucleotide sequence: TGCGCCAGCAGCCAAGTCGTGAAGGGAACAGATACGCAGTATTTT.

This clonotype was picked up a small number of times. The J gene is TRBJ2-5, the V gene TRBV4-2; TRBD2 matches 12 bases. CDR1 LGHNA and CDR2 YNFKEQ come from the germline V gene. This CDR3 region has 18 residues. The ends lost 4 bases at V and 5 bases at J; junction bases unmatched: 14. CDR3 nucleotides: TGTGCCAGCAGCCCACGCCCCCGACTAGCGGGAGATGGGGAGACCCAGTACTTC. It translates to CASSPRPRLAGDGETQYF.

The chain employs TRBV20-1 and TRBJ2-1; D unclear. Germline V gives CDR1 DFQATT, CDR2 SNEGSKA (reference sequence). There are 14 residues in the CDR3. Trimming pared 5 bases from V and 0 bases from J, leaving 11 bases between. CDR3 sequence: CSAGRLSSYNEQFF. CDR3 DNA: TGCAGTGCTGGTCGCCTGAGCTCCTACAATGAGCAGTTCTTC.

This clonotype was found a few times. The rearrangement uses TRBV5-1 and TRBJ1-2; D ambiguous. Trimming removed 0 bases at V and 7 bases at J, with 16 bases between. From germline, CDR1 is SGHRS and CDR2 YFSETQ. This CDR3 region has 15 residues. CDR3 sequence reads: CASSLGVSAYFGYTF. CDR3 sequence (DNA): TGCGCCAGCAGCTTGGGGGTGAGTGCCTACTTTGGCTACACCTTC.

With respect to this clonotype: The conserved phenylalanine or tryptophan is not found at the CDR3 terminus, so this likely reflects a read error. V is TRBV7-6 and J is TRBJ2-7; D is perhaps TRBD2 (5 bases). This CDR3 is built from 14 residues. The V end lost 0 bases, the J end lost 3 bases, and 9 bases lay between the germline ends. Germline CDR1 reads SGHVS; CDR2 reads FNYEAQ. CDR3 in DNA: TGTGCCAGCAGCTTAGCGCCCGGGGACTACGAGCAGTACTAC. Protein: CASSLAPGDYEQYY.

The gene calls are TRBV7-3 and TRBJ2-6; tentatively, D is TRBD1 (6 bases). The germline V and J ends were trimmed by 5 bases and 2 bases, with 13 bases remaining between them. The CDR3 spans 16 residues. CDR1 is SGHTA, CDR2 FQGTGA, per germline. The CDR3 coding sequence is TGTGCCAGCAGCGAGGGACAAAGGGCTGGGGCCAACGTCCTGACTTTC. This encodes CASSEGQRAGANVLTF.

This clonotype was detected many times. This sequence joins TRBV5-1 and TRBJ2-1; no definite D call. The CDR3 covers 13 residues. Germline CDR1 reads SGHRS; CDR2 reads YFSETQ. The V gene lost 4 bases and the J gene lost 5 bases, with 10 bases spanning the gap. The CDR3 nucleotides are TGCGCCAGCAGCCGCGGCGATAACAATGAGCAGTTCTTC. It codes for CASSRGDNNEQFF.

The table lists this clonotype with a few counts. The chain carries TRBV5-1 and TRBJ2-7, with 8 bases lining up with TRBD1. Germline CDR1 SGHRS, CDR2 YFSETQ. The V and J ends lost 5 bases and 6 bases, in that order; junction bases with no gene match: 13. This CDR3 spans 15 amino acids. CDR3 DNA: TGCGCCAGCAGTCGGGTGGGACAGGTTCTCTCCGAGCAGTACTTC. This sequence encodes CASSRVGQVLSEQYF.

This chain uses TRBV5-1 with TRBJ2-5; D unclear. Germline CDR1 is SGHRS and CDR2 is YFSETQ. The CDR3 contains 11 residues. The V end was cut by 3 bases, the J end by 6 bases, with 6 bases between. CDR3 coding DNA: TGCGCCAGCAGCTGGCTTCAGACCCAGTACTTC. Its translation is CASSWLQTQYF.

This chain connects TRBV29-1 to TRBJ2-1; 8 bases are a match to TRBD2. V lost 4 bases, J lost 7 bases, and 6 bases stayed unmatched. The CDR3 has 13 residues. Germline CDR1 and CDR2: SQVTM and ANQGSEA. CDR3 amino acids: CSVVPAGVNEQFF. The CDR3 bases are TGCAGCGTTGTACCAGCGGGAGTGAATGAGCAGTTCTTC.

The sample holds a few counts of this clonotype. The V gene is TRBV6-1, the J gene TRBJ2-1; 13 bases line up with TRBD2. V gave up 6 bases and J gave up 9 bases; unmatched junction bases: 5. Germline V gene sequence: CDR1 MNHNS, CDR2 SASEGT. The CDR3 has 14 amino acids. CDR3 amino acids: CASRAGLAGTEQFF. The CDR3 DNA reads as TGTGCCAGCAGGGCGGGACTAGCGGGAACTGAGCAGTTCTTC.

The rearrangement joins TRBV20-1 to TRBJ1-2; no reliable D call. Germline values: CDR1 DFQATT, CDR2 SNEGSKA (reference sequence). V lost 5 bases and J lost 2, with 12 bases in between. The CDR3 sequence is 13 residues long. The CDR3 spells CSARIQSNYGYTF. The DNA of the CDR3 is TGCAGTGCTCGGATACAGAGCAACTATGGCTACACCTTC.

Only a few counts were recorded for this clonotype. The CDR3 DNA is TGCGCCAGCAGCTTGCATAAGGGGGCTATAGCGGGAGACGCCGGGGAGCTGTTTTTT. Translation: CASSLHKGAIAGDAGELFF. The chain carries TRBV5-1 and TRBJ2-2; the match to TRBD2 covers 9 bases. J gave up 6 bases and V 1 base, and 16 bases lay outside the gene matches. The CDR3 has 19 residues. The V gene's germline CDR1 is SGHRS and CDR2 YFSETQ.

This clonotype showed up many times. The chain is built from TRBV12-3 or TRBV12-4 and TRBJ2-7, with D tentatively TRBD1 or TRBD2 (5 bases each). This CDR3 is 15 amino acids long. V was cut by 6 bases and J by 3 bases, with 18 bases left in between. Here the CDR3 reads CASSPGRGEGYEQYF. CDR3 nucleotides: TGTGCCAGCAGCCCGGGACGGGGAGAGGGCTACGAGCAGTACTTC.

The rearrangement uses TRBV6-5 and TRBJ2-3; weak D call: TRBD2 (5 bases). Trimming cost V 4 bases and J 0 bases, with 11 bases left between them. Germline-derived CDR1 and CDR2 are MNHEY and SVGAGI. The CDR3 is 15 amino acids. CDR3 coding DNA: TGTGCCAGCAGTTTGGACTCCACTAGCACAGATACGCAGTATTTT. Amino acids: CASSLDSTSTDTQYF.

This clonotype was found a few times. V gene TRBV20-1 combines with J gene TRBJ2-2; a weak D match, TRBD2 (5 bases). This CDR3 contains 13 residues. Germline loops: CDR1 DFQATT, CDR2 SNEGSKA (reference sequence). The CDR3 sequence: CGGGYGNTGELFF. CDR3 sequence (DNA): TGCGGTGGAGGATACGGGAACACCGGGGAGCTGTTTTTT.

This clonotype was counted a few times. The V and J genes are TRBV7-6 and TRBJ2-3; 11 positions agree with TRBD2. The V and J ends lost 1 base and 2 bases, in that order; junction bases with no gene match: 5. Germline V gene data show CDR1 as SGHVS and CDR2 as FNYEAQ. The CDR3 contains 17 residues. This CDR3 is CASSLVLAGGFTDTQYF. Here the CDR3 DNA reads TGTGCCAGCAGCTTAGTCCTAGCGGGAGGCTTCACAGATACGCAGTATTTT.

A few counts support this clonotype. DNA of the CDR3: TGTGCCATCAGGGAAATAGCGGGAGGGCAAGAGACCCAGTACTTC. The encoded protein is CAIREIAGGQETQYF. The chain has TRBV10-3 and TRBJ2-5; 11 positions agree with TRBD2. The junction had 5 bases not matched to a gene; V was cut back by 6 bases and J by 2 bases. Germline V CDR1 and CDR2: ENHRY, SYGVKD. The CDR3 totals 15 residues.

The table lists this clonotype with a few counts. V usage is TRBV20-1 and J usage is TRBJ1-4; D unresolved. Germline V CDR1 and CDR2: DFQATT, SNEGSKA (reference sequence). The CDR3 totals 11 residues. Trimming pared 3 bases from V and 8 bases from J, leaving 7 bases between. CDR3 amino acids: CSASVWEKLFF. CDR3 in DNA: TGCAGTGCTAGTGTATGGGAAAAACTGTTTTTT.

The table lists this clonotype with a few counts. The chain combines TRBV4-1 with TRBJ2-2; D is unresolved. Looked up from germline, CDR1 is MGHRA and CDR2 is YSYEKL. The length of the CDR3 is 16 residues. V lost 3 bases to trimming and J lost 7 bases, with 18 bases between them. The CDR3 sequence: CASSHGGRAFFGELFF. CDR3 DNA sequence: TGCGCCAGCAGCCATGGTGGTAGAGCCTTTTTCGGGGAGCTGTTTTTT.

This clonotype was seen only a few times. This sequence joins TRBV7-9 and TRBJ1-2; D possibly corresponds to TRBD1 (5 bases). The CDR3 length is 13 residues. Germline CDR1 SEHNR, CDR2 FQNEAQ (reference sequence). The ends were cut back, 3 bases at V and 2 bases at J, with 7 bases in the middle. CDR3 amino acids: CASSFHRNYGYTF. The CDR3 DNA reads TGTGCCAGCAGCTTCCACAGGAACTATGGCTACACCTTC.

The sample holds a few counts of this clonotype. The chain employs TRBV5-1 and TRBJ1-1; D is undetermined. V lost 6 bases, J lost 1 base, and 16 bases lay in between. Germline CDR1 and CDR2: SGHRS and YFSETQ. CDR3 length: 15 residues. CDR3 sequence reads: CASTLSTVPNTEAFF. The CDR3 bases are TGCGCCAGCACCCTGAGTACGGTTCCGAACACTGAAGCTTTCTTT.

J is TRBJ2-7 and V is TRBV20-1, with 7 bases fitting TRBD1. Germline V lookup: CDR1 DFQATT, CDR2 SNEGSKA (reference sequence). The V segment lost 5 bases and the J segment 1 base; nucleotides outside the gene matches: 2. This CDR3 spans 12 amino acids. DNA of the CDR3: TGCAGTGCTCAGACAGGGTCCTACGAGCAGTACTTC. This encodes CSAQTGSYEQYF.

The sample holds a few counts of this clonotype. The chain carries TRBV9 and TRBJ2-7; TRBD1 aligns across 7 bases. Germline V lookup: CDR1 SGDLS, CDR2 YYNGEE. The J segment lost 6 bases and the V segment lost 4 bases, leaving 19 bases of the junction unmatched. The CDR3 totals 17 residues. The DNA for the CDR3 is TGTGCCAGCAGCCCTCGCCCCGACAGGGCAGGGGCACGCGAGCAGTACTTC. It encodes CASSPRPDRAGAREQYF.